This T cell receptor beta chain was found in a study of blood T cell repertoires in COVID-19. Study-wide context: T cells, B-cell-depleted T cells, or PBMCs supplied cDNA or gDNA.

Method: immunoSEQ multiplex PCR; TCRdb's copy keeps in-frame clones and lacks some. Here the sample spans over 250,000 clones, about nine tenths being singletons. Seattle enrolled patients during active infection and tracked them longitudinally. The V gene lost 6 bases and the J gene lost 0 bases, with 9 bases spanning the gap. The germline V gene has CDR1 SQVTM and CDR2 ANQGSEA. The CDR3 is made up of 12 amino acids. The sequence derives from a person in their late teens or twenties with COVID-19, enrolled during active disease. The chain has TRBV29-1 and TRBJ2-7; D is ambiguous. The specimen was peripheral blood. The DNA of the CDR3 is TGCAGCGTCGAGGCCACCTCCTACGAGCAGTACTTC. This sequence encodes CSVEATSYEQYF.